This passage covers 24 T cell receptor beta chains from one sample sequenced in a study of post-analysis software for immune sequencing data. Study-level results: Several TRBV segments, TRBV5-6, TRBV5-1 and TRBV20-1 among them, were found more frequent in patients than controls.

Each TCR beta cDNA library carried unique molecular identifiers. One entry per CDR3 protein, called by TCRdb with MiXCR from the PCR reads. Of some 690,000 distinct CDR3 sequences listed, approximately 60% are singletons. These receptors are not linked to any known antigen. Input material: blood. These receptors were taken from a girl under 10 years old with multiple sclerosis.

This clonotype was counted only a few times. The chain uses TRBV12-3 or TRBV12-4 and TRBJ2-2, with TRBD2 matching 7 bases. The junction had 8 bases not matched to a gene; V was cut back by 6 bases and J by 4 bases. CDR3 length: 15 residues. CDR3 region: CASRDTSEGTGELFF. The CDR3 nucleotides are TGTGCCAGCAGAGATACTAGCGAGGGCACCGGGGAGCTGTTTTTT.

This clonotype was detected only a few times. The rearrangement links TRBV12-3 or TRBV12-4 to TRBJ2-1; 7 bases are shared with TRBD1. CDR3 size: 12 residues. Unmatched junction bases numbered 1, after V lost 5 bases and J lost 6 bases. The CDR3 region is CASSTGVNEQFF. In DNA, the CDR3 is TGTGCCAGCAGTACAGGGGTCAATGAGCAGTTCTTC.

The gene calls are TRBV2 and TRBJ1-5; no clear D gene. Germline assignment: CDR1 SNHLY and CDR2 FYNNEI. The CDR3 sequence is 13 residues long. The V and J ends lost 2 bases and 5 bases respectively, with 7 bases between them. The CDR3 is CASSEPRDQPQHF. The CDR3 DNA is TGTGCCAGCAGTGAACCGAGGGATCAGCCCCAGCATTTT. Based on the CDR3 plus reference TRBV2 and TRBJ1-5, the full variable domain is EPEVTQTPSHQVTQMGQEVILRCVPISNHLYFYWYRQILGQKVEFLVSFYNNEISEKSEIFDDQFSVERPDGSNFTLKIRSTKLEDSAMYFCASSEPRDQPQHFGDGTRLSIL.

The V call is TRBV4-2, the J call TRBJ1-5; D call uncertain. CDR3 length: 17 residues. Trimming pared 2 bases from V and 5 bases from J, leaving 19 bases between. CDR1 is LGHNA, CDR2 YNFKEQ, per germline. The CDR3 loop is CASSQNTNPRGYQPQHF. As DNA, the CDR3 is TGTGCCAGCAGCCAAAATACGAACCCGAGAGGCTATCAGCCCCAGCATTTT.

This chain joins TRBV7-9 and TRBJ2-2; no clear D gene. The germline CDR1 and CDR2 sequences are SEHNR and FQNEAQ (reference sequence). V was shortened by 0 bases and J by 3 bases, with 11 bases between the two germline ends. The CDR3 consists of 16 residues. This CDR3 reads CASSLAGSTDTGELFF. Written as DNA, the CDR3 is TGTGCCAGCAGCTTAGCTGGTAGTACGGACACCGGGGAGCTGTTTTTT.

The CDR3 reads CASSLRDTSYTF. DNA for the CDR3: TGTGCCAGCAGTCTACGGGACACTTCCTACACCTTC. J is TRBJ1-2 and V is TRBV12-3 or TRBV12-4, with D maybe TRBD1 (6 bases). This CDR3 has 12 residues. Trimming shortened V by 5 bases and J by 10 bases, and 14 bases separated the two germline ends.

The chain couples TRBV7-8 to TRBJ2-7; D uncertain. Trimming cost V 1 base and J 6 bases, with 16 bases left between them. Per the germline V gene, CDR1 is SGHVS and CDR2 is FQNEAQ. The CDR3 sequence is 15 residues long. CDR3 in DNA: TGTGCCAGCAGCTTAGTTCGGACCACCGTCCTCGAGCAGTACTTC. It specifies CASSLVRTTVLEQYF. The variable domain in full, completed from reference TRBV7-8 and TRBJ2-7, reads GAGVSQSPRYKVAKRGQDVALRCDPISGHVSLFWYQQALGQGPEFLTYFQNEAQLDKSGLPSDRFFAERPEGSVSTLKIQRTQQEDSAVYLCASSLVRTTVLEQYFGPGTRLTVT.

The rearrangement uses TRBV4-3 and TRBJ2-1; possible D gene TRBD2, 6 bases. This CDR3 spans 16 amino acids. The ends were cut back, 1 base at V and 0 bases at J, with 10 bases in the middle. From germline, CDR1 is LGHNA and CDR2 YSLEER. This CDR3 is CASSQATAGSYNEQFF. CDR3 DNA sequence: TGCGCCAGCAGCCAAGCGACAGCGGGCTCCTACAATGAGCAGTTCTTC.

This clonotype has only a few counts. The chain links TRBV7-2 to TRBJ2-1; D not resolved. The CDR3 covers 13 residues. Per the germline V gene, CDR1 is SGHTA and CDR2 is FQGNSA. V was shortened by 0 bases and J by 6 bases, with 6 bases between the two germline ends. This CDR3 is CASSLALRNEQFF. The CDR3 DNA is TGTGCCAGCAGCTTAGCTTTACGCAATGAGCAGTTCTTC.

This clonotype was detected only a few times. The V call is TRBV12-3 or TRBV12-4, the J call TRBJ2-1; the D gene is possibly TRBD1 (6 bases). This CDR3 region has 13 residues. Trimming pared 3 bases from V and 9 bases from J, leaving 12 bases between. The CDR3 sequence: CASSLSLGGEQFF. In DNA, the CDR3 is TGTGCCAGCAGTTTGAGTCTAGGGGGTGAGCAGTTCTTC.

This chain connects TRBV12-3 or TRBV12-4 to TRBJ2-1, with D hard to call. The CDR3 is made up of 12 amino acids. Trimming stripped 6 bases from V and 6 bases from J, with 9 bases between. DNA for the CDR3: TGTGCCAGCAGCACGATTATCAATGAGCAGTTCTTC. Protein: CASSTIINEQFF.

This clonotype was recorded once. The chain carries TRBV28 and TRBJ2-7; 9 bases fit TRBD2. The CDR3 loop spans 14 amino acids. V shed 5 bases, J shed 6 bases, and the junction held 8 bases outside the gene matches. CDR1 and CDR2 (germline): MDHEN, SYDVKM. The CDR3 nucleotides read TGTGCCAGCAGTCTACACTTAGCGGGGGCCGAGCAGTACTTC. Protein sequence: CASSLHLAGAEQYF.

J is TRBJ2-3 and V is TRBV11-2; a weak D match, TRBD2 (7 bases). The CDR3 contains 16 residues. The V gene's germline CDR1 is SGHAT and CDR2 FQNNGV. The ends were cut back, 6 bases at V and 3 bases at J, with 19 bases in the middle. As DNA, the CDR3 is TGTGCCAGCAGGCGGGGGCAGGGAGGGACTACAGATACGCAGTATTTT. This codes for CASRRGQGGTTDTQYF.

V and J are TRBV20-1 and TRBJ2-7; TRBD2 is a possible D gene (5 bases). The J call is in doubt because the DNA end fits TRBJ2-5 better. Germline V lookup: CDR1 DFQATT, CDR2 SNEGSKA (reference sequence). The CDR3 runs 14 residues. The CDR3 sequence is CSAVDPNTGETQYF. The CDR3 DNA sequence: TGCAGTGCTGTAGATCCTAACACGGGGGAGACCCAGTACTTC.

The CDR3 region has the DNA TGCGCCAGCAGAGGGACTATACAAGAGACCCAGTACTTC. Protein sequence: CASRGTIQETQYF. The chain has TRBV5-1 and TRBJ2-5; TRBD2 agrees at 7 bases. This CDR3 comprises 13 residues. With V trimmed by 5 bases and J by 2 bases, 3 bases remained unmatched. Germline lookup yields CDR1 SGHRS and CDR2 YFSETQ.

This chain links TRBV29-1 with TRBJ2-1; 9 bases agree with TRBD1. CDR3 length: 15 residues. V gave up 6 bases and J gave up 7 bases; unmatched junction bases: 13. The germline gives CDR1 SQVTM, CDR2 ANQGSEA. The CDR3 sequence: CSVSYRGPGINEQFF. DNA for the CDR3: TGCAGCGTCTCCTACAGGGGGCCAGGGATAAATGAGCAGTTCTTC.

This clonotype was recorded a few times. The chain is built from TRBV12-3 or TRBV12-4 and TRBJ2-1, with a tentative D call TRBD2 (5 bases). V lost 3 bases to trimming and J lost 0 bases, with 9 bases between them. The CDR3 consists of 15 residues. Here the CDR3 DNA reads TGTGCCAGCAGTTTTGCGGGCCGCTCCTACAATGAGCAGTTCTTC. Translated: CASSFAGRSYNEQFF.

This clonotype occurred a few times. The CDR3 here is CASSQDRGVGTEAFF. The CDR3 DNA is TGTGCCAGCAGTCAGGACAGGGGGGTTGGTACTGAAGCTTTCTTT. The chain couples TRBV28 to TRBJ1-1; TRBD1 aligns across 10 bases. Trimming removed 5 bases from V and 5 bases from J; junction bases left unmatched: 8. Germline V gives CDR1 MDHEN, CDR2 SYDVKM. The CDR3 is made up of 15 amino acids. The entire variable domain, with the rest obtained from reference TRBV28 and TRBJ1-1, is as follows: DVKVTQSSRYLVKRTGEKVFLECVQDMDHENMFWYRQDPGLGLRLIYFSYDVKMKEKGDIPEGYSVSREKKERFSLILESASTNQTSMYLCASSQDRGVGTEAFFGQGTRLTVV.

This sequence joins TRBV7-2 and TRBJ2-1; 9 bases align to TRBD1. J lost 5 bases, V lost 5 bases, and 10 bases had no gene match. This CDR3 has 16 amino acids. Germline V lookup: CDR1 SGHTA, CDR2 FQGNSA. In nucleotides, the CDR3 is TGTGCCAGCAGCCTCCTGGGACAGGGTAAAAACAATGAGCAGTTCTTC. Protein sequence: CASSLLGQGKNNEQFF.

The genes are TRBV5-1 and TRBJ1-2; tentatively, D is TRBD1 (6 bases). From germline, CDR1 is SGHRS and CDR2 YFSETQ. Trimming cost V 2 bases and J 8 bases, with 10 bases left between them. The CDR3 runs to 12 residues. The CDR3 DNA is TGCGCCAGCAGCTTCGGACAGAGGGGCTACACCTTC. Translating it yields CASSFGQRGYTF.

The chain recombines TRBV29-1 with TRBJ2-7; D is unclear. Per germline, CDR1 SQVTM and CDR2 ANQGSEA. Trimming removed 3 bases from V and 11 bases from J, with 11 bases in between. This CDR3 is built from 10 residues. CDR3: CSVESGREYF. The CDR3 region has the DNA TGCAGCGTTGAGTCCGGGCGTGAGTACTTC.

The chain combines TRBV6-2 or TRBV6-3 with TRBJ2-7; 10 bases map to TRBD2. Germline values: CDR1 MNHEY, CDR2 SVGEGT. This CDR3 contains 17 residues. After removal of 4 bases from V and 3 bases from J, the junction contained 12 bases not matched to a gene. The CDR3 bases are TGTGCCAGCAGTTTTCCCCGGACTAGCGGCTCTTTCTACGAGCAGTACTTC. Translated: CASSFPRTSGSFYEQYF.

CDR3: CASSLGGTGYYGYTF. Here the CDR3 DNA reads TGCGCCAGCAGCCTCGGGGGAACGGGGTACTATGGCTACACCTTC. This chain joins TRBV5-1 and TRBJ1-2, with TRBD1 as a possible D gene (5 bases). The ends were cut back, 4 bases at V and 3 bases at J, with 16 bases in the middle. The CDR3 spans 15 residues. Per germline, CDR1 SGHRS and CDR2 YFSETQ. Full variable domain (missing parts from reference TRBV5-1 and TRBJ1-2): KAGVTQTPRYLIKTRGQQVTLSCSPISGHRSVSWYQQTPGQGLQFLFEYFSETQRNKGNFPGRFSGRQFSNSRSEMNVSTLELGDSALYLCASSLGGTGYYGYTFGSGTRLTVV.

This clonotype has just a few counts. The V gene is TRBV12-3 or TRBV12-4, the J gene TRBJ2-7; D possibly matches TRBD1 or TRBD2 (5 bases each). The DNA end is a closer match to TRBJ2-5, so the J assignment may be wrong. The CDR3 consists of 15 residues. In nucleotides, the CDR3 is TGTGCCAGCAGTTTAAGGGGAGAGATCGAAGAGACCCAGTACTTC. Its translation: CASSLRGEIEETQYF.